This T cell receptor beta chain is from a study of shared clonotypes between healthy human individuals. Germline CDR1 reads SNHLY; CDR2 reads FYNNEI. V shed 6 bases and J 7 bases; nucleotides not matched to a gene: 13. The CDR3 runs 16 residues. Here immunoSEQ multiplex PCR was the method, and the copy in TCRdb shows in-frame clones only, minus some. Found here are about half a million clones, roughly 85% of them singletons; the top ten hold around 12%. The clonotype originates from a woman aged 40 to 55 in good health. Some clones in this sample may be carry-over from other donors' samples. The sequenced sample was PBMCs. The rearrangement joins TRBV2 to TRBJ2-1, with TRBD1 matching over 9 bases. For the CDR3, the DNA is TGTGCCAGCAGCTTCGCCGGGACAGGGTTCAGGAATGAGCAGTTCTTC. Residues: CASSFAGTGFRNEQFF.